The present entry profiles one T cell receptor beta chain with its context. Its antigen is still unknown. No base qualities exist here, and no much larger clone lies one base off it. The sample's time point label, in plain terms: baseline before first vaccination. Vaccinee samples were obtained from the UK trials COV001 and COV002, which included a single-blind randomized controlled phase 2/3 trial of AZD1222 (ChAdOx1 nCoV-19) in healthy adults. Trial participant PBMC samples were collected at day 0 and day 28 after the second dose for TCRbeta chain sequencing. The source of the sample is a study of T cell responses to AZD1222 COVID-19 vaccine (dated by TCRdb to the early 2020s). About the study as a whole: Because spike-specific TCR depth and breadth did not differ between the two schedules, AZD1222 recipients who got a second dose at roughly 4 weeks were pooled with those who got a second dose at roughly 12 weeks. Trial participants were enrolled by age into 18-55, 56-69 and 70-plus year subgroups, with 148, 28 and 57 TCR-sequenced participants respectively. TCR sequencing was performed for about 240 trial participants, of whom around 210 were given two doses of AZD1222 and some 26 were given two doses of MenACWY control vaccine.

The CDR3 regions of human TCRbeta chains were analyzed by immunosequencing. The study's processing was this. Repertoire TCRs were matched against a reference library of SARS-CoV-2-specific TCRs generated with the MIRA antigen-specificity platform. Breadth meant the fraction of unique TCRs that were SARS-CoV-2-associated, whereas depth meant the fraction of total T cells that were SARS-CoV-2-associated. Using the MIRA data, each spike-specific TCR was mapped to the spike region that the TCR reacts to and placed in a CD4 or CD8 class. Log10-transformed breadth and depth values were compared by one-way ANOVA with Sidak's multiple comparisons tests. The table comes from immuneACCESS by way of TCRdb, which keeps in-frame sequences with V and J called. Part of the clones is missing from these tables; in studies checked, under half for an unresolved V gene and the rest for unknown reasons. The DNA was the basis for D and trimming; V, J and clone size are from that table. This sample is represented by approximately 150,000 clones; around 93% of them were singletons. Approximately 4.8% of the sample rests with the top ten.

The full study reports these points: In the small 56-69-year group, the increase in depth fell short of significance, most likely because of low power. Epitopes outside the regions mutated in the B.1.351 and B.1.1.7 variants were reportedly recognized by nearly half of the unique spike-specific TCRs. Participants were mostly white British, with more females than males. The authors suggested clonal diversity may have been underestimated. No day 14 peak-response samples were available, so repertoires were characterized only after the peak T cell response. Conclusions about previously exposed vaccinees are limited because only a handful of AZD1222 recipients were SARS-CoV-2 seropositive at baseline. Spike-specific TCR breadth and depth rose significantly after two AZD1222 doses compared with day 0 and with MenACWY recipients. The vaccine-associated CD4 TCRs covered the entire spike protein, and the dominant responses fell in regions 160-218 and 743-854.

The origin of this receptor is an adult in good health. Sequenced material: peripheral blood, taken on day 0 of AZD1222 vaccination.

This receptor has the CDR3 CATSDSRLAGDTGELFF. The nucleotides are TGTGCCACCAGTGACTCCCGACTAGCGGGGGACACCGGGGAGCTGTTTTTT. This receptor chain uses TRBV24-1 and TRBJ2-2, with 12 bases in between that match TRBD2. Germline trimming: 4 bases from V, 3 bases from J; junction bases outside gene matches: 5. The germline V gene specifies KGHDR as CDR1 and SFDVKD as CDR2. From the cysteine through the phenylalanine, the CDR3 covers 17 amino acids. Only the CDR3 part of the read is kept: 51 bases, read in frame from the first base.